The rows below give T cell receptor beta chains drawn from one sample of a study of T-cell memory formation after mild COVID-19. TCRdb processed the 5' RACE reads anew with MiXCR; each CDR3 protein has one entry. Of 250,000 or so distinct CDR3 sequences listed, 7.5% to 10% are singletons. The specimen sequenced was PBMCs or a T cell subset sorted from them (not recorded which). These receptors all stem from a young man who had mild COVID-19 (a few samples of this study predate the infection). Cell type and time point are not known. Each CDR3 is given with its conserved first and last residue. D genes are given only for firm matches. Some rows mark clone size as missing; the rest say once, few, many or name a class of expanded clone.

many	TRBV27	.	TRBJ2-1	CASSLWGHEQFF	TGTGCCAGCAGTTTGTGGGGGCATGAGCAGTTCTTC
few	TRBV7-2	.	TRBJ1-2	CASSPQGPNYGYTF	TGTGCCAGCAGCCCGCAAGGACCCAACTATGGCTACACCTTC
few	TRBV6-5	.	TRBJ1-2	CASSPGRDGYTF	TGTGCCAGCAGCCCAGGAAGGGATGGCTACACCTTC
many	TRBV7-8	.	TRBJ2-2	CASRNTNTGELFF	TGTGCCAGCAGGAACACGAACACCGGGGAGCTGTTTTTT
.	TRBV5-1	TRBD1	TRBJ1-1	CASTGGDTEAFF	TGCGCCAGTACAGGGGGGGACACTGAAGCTTTCTTT
.	TRBV4-1	TRBD1	TRBJ1-2	CASSRTGTGGYGYTF	TGCGCCAGCAGCCGCACCGGGACAGGCGGTTATGGCTACACCTTC
.	TRBV12-3/TRBV12-4	.	TRBJ1-5	CASSFRSNQPQHF	TGTGCCAGCAGTTTTCGGAGCAATCAGCCCCAGCATTTT
few	TRBV7-2	.	TRBJ1-5	CASSFNNQPQHF	TGTGCCAGCAGCTTCAATAATCAGCCCCAGCATTTT
few	TRBV29-1	.	TRBJ2-1	CSVAYRMSMQFF	TGCAGCGTTGCATATCGCATGAGTATGCAGTTCTTC
few	TRBV7-2	.	TRBJ2-7	CASSLAGQRYEQYF	TGTGCCAGCAGCTTAGCGGGGCAGCGCTACGAGCAGTACTTC
few	TRBV15	TRBD1	TRBJ1-2	CATSRDVRQGGNYGYTF	TGTGCCACCAGCAGAGATGTTAGACAGGGGGGTAACTATGGCTACACCTTC
.	TRBV9	.	TRBJ2-3	CASSVEGGRTDTQYF	TGTGCCAGCAGCGTAGAAGGGGGGAGGACAGATACGCAGTATTTT
many	TRBV12-3/TRBV12-4	TRBD2	TRBJ2-3	CASSLGGGVSDTQYF	TGTGCCAGCAGTTTGGGCGGGGGGGTTTCGGATACGCAGTATTTT
.	TRBV27	.	TRBJ2-6	CASSLTSGANVLTF	TGTGCCAGCAGTTTGACTTCTGGGGCCAACGTCCTGACTTTC
.	TRBV5-6	.	TRBJ1-5	CASSLGAGNGQPQHF	TGTGCCAGCAGCTTGGGGGCAGGGAATGGTCAGCCCCAGCATTTT
.	TRBV24-1	.	TRBJ1-5	CATSPGGNQPQHF	TGTGCCACCAGTCCGGGGGGCAATCAGCCCCAGCATTTT
few	TRBV7-6	TRBD1	TRBJ2-7	CASSSGQGAYF	TGTGCCAGCAGCTCCGGACAGGGGGCGTACTTC
.	TRBV29-1	.	TRBJ1-2	CSVDGGGYTF	TGCAGCGTTGATGGGGGGGGCTACACCTTC
many	TRBV15	.	TRBJ2-2	CATSDLNTGELFF	TGTGCCACCAGCGACCTGAACACCGGGGAGCTGTTTTTT
few	TRBV9	.	TRBJ1-5	CASSVWGSNQPQHF	TGTGCCAGCAGCGTCTGGGGGAGCAATCAGCCCCAGCATTTT
few	TRBV4-1	.	TRBJ2-5	CASSQDREERGFFF	TGCGCCAGCAGCCAAGATCGGGAAGAGAGAGGTTTTTTCTTC
.	TRBV20-1	.	TRBJ2-7	CSAVEDYEQYF	TGCAGTGCTGTTGAAGACTACGAGCAGTACTTC
.	TRBV10-3	.	TRBJ2-7	CAISALDSSYEQYF	TGTGCCATCAGTGCATTAGACAGTTCCTACGAGCAGTACTTC
many	TRBV5-1	.	TRBJ1-1	CASSLIDPNTEAFF	TGCGCCAGCAGCTTGATTGACCCGAACACTGAAGCTTTCTTT
.	TRBV7-2	TRBD2	TRBJ2-5	CASSLLAGGPWETQYF	TGTGCCAGCAGCTTACTAGCGGGGGGGCCCTGGGAGACCCAGTACTTC
few	TRBV7-2	TRBD1	TRBJ1-1	CASSVYADRVGNTEAFF	TGTGCCAGCAGCGTATACGCGGACAGGGTCGGGAACACTGAAGCTTTCTTT
.	TRBV20-1	.	TRBJ1-2	CSAMTGQANYGYTF	TGCAGTGCCATGACAGGACAAGCTAACTATGGCTACACCTTC
few	TRBV6-5	.	TRBJ1-1	CASSYWSILNTEAFF	TGTGCCAGCAGTTACTGGTCGATCTTGAACACTGAAGCTTTCTTT
few	TRBV29-1	TRBD2	TRBJ2-1	CSVGTSGDSFYNEQFF	TGCAGCGTTGGGACTAGCGGGGATTCCTTCTACAATGAGCAGTTCTTC
many	TRBV7-2	.	TRBJ1-2	CASSSQGIYGYTF	TGTGCCAGCAGCTCACAGGGAATCTATGGCTACACCTTC
.	TRBV5-1	.	TRBJ2-1	CASSWLAGDNEQFF	TGCGCCAGCAGCTGGCTGGCAGGGGACAATGAGCAGTTCTTC
.	TRBV15	.	TRBJ2-3	CATSRDSSGADTQYF	TGTGCCACCAGCAGAGATAGCTCCGGGGCAGATACGCAGTATTTT
.	TRBV21-1	.	TRBJ1-2	CASSKGFRAWPYGYTF	TGTGCCAGCAGCAAAGGGTTCCGTGCTTGGCCCTATGGCTACACCTTC
.	TRBV4-1	.	TRBJ1-1	CASSQEPGLRNTEAFF	TGCGCCAGCAGCCAAGAACCAGGCCTGCGGAACACTGAAGCTTTCTTT
few	TRBV7-2	TRBD1	TRBJ1-1	CASSSDRVMAFF	TGTGCCAGCAGCTCGGACAGGGTGATGGCTTTCTTT
.	TRBV7-9	.	TRBJ1-1	CASSLMEDTEAFF	TGTGCCAGCAGCCTTATGGAGGACACTGAAGCTTTCTTT
many	TRBV7-9	.	TRBJ2-5	CASTHPSFQETQYF	TGTGCCAGCACCCACCCTTCGTTCCAAGAGACCCAGTACTTC
.	TRBV14	.	TRBJ2-3	CASSQEARAVQYF	TGTGCCAGCAGCCAAGAAGCTCGGGCTGTCCAGTATTTT
many	TRBV5-6	TRBD1	TRBJ1-2	CASSFPDRVYGYTF	TGTGCCAGCAGCTTCCCGGACAGGGTTTATGGCTACACCTTC
medium-sized	TRBV24-1	.	TRBJ2-1	CATSDLRYEQFF	TGTGCCACCAGTGATCTTAGGTATGAGCAGTTCTTC
few	TRBV7-2	TRBD1	TRBJ1-2	CASSLPGGAYYGYTF	TGTGCCAGCAGCTTACCAGGGGGCGCGTACTATGGCTACACCTTC
few	TRBV6-5	.	TRBJ2-1	CASSYSGDHNEQFF	TGTGCCAGCAGTTACTCAGGGGACCACAATGAGCAGTTCTTC
.	TRBV20-1	.	TRBJ1-1	CSARDLTGVGTEAFF	TGCAGTGCTAGAGATCTGACGGGGGTTGGCACTGAAGCTTTCTTT
few	TRBV7-9	TRBD1	TRBJ2-7	CASSPQKTGGYEQYF	TGTGCCAGCAGCCCCCAGAAAACAGGGGGCTACGAGCAGTACTTC
.	TRBV20-1	.	TRBJ2-7	CSAILNGEQYF	TGCAGTGCTATACTGAACGGGGAGCAGTACTTC
few	TRBV2	TRBD1	TRBJ1-2	CASSGQGGGYTF	TGTGCCAGCAGTGGCCAGGGGGGAGGCTACACCTTC
few	TRBV5-1	.	TRBJ2-2	CASSLSSGNTGELFF	TGCGCCAGCAGCTTGAGTAGCGGGAACACCGGGGAGCTGTTTTTT
many	TRBV7-2	TRBD1	TRBJ1-4	CASSLEPRGLDEKLFF	TGTGCCAGCAGCTTAGAGCCCAGGGGGCTGGATGAAAAACTGTTTTTT
.	TRBV7-2	.	TRBJ2-5	CASSPAGWDGTQYF	TGTGCCAGCAGCCCGGCGGGCTGGGATGGGACCCAGTACTTC
.	TRBV28	.	TRBJ2-7	CASSLTAGSGEQYF	TGTGCCAGCAGTTTAACGGCAGGGTCCGGCGAGCAGTACTTC
few	TRBV28	.	TRBJ1-2	CASSSGTELGTF	TGTGCCAGCAGCTCCGGGACCGAGCTCGGCACCTTC
many	TRBV5-4	TRBD1	TRBJ1-4	CASSLQGANEKLFF	TGTGCCAGCAGCCTTCAGGGGGCAAATGAAAAACTGTTTTTT
.	TRBV4-1	TRBD1	TRBJ1-2	CASSRPGTGDGYTF	TGCGCCAGCAGCCGGCCCGGGACAGGGGACGGCTACACCTTC
few	TRBV20-1	.	TRBJ2-7	CSARGRAHYEQYF	TGCAGTGCTAGAGGGAGAGCCCACTACGAGCAGTACTTC
few	TRBV4-3	.	TRBJ2-4	CASSQDLSGTNIQYF	TGCGCCAGCAGCCAAGATCTCTCTGGGACAAACATTCAGTACTTC
few	TRBV6-6	.	TRBJ1-2	CASSRPNPGYTF	TGTGCCAGCAGCAGACCCAACCCTGGCTACACCTTC